The 8 T cell receptor beta chains presented below share a single source sample, sequenced in a study of identical twins. MiXCR was run by TCRdb on the 5' RACE reads, yielding one entry per CDR3 protein. The sample lists 1.5 million to 2 million distinct CDR3 sequences; less than 35% were seen once. The sample comprised cord blood. Receptors were obtained from a newborn girl in good health.

This sequence joins TRBV27 and TRBJ2-7; possible D gene TRBD2, 6 bases. The ends were cut back, 3 bases at V and 0 bases at J, with 21 bases in the middle. Germline V lookup: CDR1 MNHEY, CDR2 SMNVEV (reference sequence). The CDR3 has 18 amino acids. The CDR3 region is CASSLGQEGRTSSYEQYF. The CDR3 DNA reads as TGTGCCAGCAGTTTGGGCCAGGAGGGACGCACGAGCTCCTACGAGCAGTACTTC.

The chain links TRBV10-2 to TRBJ1-2; TRBD1 is a possible D gene (5 bases). The CDR3 is 14 residues long. Germline V gene data show CDR1 as WSHSY and CDR2 as SAAADI. V lost 4 bases to trimming and J lost 5 bases, with 14 bases between them. CDR3 region: CASSVRDGRYGYTF. CDR3 coding DNA: TGCGCCAGCAGTGTCAGGGACGGCCGATATGGCTACACCTTC.

The chain is built from TRBV4-2 and TRBJ2-7; perhaps TRBD1 as D (5 bases). The CDR3 length is 15 residues. The V gene's germline CDR1 is LGHNA and CDR2 YNFKEQ. Trimming stripped 2 bases from V and 2 bases from J, with 13 bases between. CDR3 protein: CASSQRGTDPYEQYF. CDR3 in DNA: TGTGCCAGCAGCCAAAGGGGAACCGATCCCTACGAGCAGTACTTC.

For this clonotype: A much bigger clone sits one base away, suggesting this may be a read error. The chain is built from TRBV7-8 and TRBJ2-7; the match to TRBD2 covers 12 bases. The trim removed 0 bases at V and 7 bases at J, leaving 22 bases unmatched. The CDR3 extends over 21 amino acids. Germline CDR1 reads SGHVS; CDR2 reads FQNEAQ. CDR3 nucleotide sequence: TGTGCCAGCAGCTTAGCAGTCATGACTAGCGGGGGCGGAAGTCTTTACAATGAGCAGTACTTC. This codes for CASSLAVMTSGGGSLYNEQYF.

This clonotype was found a few times. At one of its ends the junction is not consistent with the germline gene, which may arise from a read error. The CDR3 DNA is TGTGCCATCGGTGAGTCGGGCGGGACAAGCTCCTATAATTCACCCCTCCACTTT. Translation: CAIGESGGTSSYNSPLHF. V gene TRBV10-3 combines with J gene TRBJ1-6, with a tentative D call TRBD1 (6 bases). This CDR3 has 18 amino acids. CDR1 and CDR2 (germline): ENHRY, SYGVKD.

V is TRBV5-1 and J is TRBJ2-1, with 9 bases lining up with TRBD1. Germline CDR1 reads SGHRS; CDR2 reads YFSETQ. The CDR3 runs to 15 residues. V shed 7 bases, J shed 2 bases, and the junction held 7 bases outside the gene matches. CDR3 residues: CASRIRDRAYNEQFF. Written as DNA, the CDR3 is TGCGCCAGCCGGATCCGGGACAGGGCCTACAATGAGCAGTTCTTC.

This clonotype was found a few times. The chain has TRBV28 and TRBJ1-5; D call uncertain. The V gene's germline CDR1 is MDHEN and CDR2 SYDVKM. The CDR3 totals 19 residues. V lost 3 bases to trimming and J lost 5 bases, with 26 bases between them. The CDR3 reads CASSFLYGSRPTLYQPQHF. Written as DNA, the CDR3 is TGTGCCAGCAGTTTTTTGTATGGGTCTCGGCCCACCCTGTATCAGCCCCAGCATTTT.

This clonotype occurred many times. The V and J genes are TRBV24-1 and TRBJ2-5; D remains unclear. Germline assignment: CDR1 KGHDR and CDR2 SFDVKD. V shed 3 bases and J shed 3 bases, with 10 bases lying between them. The CDR3 runs to 14 residues. The CDR3 DNA follows: TGTGCCACCAGTGATCCTGGACGGGAAGAGACCCAGTACTTC. It encodes CATSDPGREETQYF.